This T cell receptor beta chain was documented in a study of cytomegalovirus exposure and HLA in healthy donors. Study-level findings and limits: The authors enumerated over 150 TCR beta chains as linked to cytomegalovirus.

Vbeta (60) and Jbeta (13) primers were used in the PCR. TCRdb's copy holds only in-frame clones and misses some; the assay was immunoSEQ multiplex PCR. The table shows more than 85,000 clones, with approximately 63% occurring only once. Trimming removed 0 bases at V and 4 bases at J, with 10 bases between. Germline V gives CDR1 LNHNV, CDR2 YYDKDF (reference sequence). There are 15 residues in the CDR3. Comment on this clone: Its specificity is unknown.

This clonotype was obtained from a woman under 40 in good health and CMV-seronegative. Sequences were obtained from PBMCs. The chain employs TRBV15 and TRBJ1-3, with no clear D. DNA of the CDR3: TGTGCCACCAGCAGAGATTGGAGTGCCGGAAACACCATATATTTT. Amino acid sequence: CATSRDWSAGNTIYF.